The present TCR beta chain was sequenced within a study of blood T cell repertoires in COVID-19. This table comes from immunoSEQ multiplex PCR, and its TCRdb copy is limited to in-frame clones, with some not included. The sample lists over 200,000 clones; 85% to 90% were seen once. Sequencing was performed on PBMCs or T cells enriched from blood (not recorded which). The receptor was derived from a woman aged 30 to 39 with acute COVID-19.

CDR3 protein: CASSSGRSHSYSNQPQHF. CDR3 nucleotides: TGTGCCAGCAGTTCAGGCAGGTCGCATTCTTATAGCAATCAGCCCCAGCATTTT. The chain is built from TRBV2 and TRBJ1-5; no reliable D call. V shed 5 bases and J shed 0 bases, with 20 bases lying between them. Germline loops: CDR1 SNHLY, CDR2 FYNNEI. CDR3 length equals 18 residues.